This T cell receptor beta chain was retrieved from a study of control samples from healthy donors and cancer patients. Libraries were prepared by immunoSEQ multiplex PCR; TCRdb keeps only in-frame clonotypes and omits some of them. The sample shows some 64,000 clones, over 75% of them seen only once. This CDR3 comprises 16 residues. Germline V gene sequence: CDR1 MNHEY, CDR2 SVGAGI. V was clipped by 4 bases and J by 3 bases; unmatched bases: 6. This rearrangement joins TRBV6-5 to TRBJ2-2; the match to TRBD1 covers 9 bases. Material for sequencing was PBMCs. This TCR was recovered from a woman aged 45-65 years with head and neck cancer. In DNA, the CDR3 is TGTGCCAGCAGTTCCGGGACAGGGTATCACACCGGGGAGCTGTTTTTT. Its translation is CASSSGTGYHTGELFF.